This T cell receptor beta chain was retrieved from a study of blood T cell repertoires in COVID-19. V shed 2 bases, J shed 8 bases, and the junction held 10 bases outside the gene matches. The CDR3 length is 16 residues. Germline V gives CDR1 SGDLS, CDR2 YYNGEE. As processed by the authors: It was from reference gene primer amplification that nucleated cell counts were estimated. Data came from immunoSEQ multiplex PCR; TCRdb stores just in-frame clones and leaves some out. Clone size and the V and J calls come from that table; the DNA yielded D and trimming. This sample has about 140,000 clones; approximately 88% occur once, and the top ten carry 10% to 13%.

This chain joins TRBV9 and TRBJ2-1; the match to TRBD2 covers 10 bases. The source is a man in his 60s with active or convalescent COVID-19. Sequenced: peripheral blood. CDR3 in amino acids: CASSVRRAGGPYEQFF. The CDR3 coding sequence is TGTGCCAGCAGCGTCCGAAGAGCGGGAGGGCCCTATGAGCAGTTCTTC.